The text below deals with one T cell receptor beta chain. This specimen comes from a study of blood T cell repertoires in COVID-19. Overall study context: The study drew acute and convalescent COVID-19 samples from the United States, Italy and Spain. PBMCs, B-cell-depleted T cells, or T cells provided the cDNA or gDNA that made up the material.

In the authors' workflow: Nucleated cell number was recorded as an estimate derived from reference gene primer amplification. This table comes from immunoSEQ multiplex PCR, and its TCRdb copy is limited to in-frame clones, with some not included. The V and J calls and the clone size are those of that table, but D and trimming were determined from the DNA. The sample shows 85,000 to 95,000 clones, around 88% of them seen only once. The sequencing sample was made of peripheral blood. The source is a human donor in a cohort sampled during active COVID-19.

In DNA, the CDR3 is TGTGCCAGCAGGATCCGTGGAGGCCGCTACGAGCAGTACTTC. Translated, it gives CASRIRGGRYEQYF. The J gene is TRBJ2-7, the V gene TRBV28; a weak D match, TRBD2 (5 bases). V lost 6 bases and J lost 3, with 15 bases in between. This CDR3 is 14 amino acids long. Germline V lookup: CDR1 MDHEN, CDR2 SYDVKM.